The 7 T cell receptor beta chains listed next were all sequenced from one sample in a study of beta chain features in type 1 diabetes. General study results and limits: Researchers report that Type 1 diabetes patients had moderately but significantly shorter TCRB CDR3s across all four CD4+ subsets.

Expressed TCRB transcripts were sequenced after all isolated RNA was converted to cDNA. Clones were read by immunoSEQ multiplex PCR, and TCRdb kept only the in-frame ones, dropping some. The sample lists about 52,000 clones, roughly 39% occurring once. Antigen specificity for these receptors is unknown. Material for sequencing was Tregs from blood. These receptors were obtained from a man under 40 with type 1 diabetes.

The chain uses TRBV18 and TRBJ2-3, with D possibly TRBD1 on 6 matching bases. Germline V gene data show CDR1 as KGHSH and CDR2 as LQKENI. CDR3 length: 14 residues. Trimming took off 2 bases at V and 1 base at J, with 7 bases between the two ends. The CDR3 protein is CASSPAGGTDTQYF. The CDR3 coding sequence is TGTGCCAGCTCACCAGCAGGGGGCACAGATACGCAGTATTTT. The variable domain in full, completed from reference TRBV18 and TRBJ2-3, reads NAGVMQNPRHLVRRRGQEARLRCSPMKGHSHVYWYRQLPEEGLKFMVYLQKENIIDESGMPKERFSAEFPKEGPSILRIQQVVRGDSAAYFCASSPAGGTDTQYFGPGTRLTVL.

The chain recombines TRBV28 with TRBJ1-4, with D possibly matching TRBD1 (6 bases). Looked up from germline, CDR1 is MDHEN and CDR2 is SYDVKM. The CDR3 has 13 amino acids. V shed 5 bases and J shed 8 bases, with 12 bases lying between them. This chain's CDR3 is CASSPDSLEKLFF. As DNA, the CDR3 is TGTGCCAGCAGTCCGGACAGCCTCGAAAAACTGTTTTTT.

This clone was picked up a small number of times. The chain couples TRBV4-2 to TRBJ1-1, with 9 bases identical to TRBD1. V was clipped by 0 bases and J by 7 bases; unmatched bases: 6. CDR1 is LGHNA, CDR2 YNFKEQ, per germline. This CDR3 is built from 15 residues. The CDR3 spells CASSQDPGTGNEAFF. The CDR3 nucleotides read TGTGCCAGCAGCCAAGATCCGGGGACAGGGAATGAAGCTTTCTTT.

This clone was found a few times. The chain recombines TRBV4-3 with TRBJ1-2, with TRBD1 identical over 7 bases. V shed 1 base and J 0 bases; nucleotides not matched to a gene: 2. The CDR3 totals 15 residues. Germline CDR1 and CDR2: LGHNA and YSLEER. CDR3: CASSQGDRSNYGYTF. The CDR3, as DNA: TGCGCCAGCAGCCAAGGGGACAGATCTAACTATGGCTACACCTTC.

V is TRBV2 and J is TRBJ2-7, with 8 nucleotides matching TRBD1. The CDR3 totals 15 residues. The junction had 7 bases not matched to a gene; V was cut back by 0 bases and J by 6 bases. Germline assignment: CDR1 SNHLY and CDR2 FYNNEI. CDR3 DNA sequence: TGTGCCAGCAGTGAAGCGCCAGGGGGCGAGGGCGAGCAGTACTTC. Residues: CASSEAPGGEGEQYF.

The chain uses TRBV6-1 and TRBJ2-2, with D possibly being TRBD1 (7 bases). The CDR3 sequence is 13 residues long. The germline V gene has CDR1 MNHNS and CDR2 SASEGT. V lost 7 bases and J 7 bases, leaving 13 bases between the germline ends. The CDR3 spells CASKGQGGGELFF. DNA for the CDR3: TGTGCCAGCAAAGGGCAGGGGGGCGGGGAGCTGTTTTTT.

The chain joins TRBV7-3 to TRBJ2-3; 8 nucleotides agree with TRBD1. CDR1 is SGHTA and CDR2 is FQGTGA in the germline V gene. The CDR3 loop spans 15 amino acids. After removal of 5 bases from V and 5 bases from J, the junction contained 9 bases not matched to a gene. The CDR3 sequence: CASSPTGGRGDTQYF. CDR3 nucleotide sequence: TGTGCCAGCAGCCCTACAGGGGGAAGGGGAGATACGCAGTATTTT.